The T cell receptor beta chain described here comes from a study of long-term antiretroviral therapy in people with HIV. Study-wide points: HIV repertoires spanned narrower CDR3 length ranges than controls.

V was trimmed by 3 bases and J by 7 bases, leaving 12 bases between them. Germline V gene data show CDR1 as MNHEY and CDR2 as SMNVEV (reference sequence). This CDR3 is built from 13 residues. Samples were assayed with immunoSEQ v3.0 at survey level. The table came from immunoSEQ multiplex PCR; TCRdb's copy has only in-frame clones and leaves some out. The sample has about 50,000 clones, roughly 80% seen once. As for this clone: Its matching antigen is unknown.

This sample comprised unsorted PBMCs, obtained 0.8 years after starting antiretroviral therapy. This rearrangement joins TRBV27 to TRBJ1-2; maybe TRBD1 (6 bases). The clonotype originates from a woman younger than 30 with HIV. Written as DNA, the CDR3 is TGTGCCAGCAGTTTGGCCCAGGGGCTTGGCTACACCTTC. This codes for CASSLAQGLGYTF.